A selection of T cell receptor beta chains follows, all from one sample in a study of CD8 T cells in ankylosing spondylitis. MiXCR, run by TCRdb on the 5' RACE reads, gives a single entry per CDR3 protein. There are about 140,000 distinct CDR3 sequences in the sample; roughly 30% occur only once, and 4.5% to 6% lies in the top ten. Sequenced input: synovial fluid, either unsorted or a sorted T cell fraction (not recorded which). The receptors were sampled from a male donor with ankylosing spondylitis. CDR3s include the opening cysteine and the closing phenylalanine or tryptophan. D genes are given only for firm matches. Clone size is not always given. Where it is, it says once, few, many or a class for expanded clones.

V gene	clone size	J gene	D gene	CDR3 DNA	CDR3 protein
TRBV2	-	TRBJ1-2	TRBD1	TGTGCCAGCGGAAGAGACAGGGGACAACGCACCTTC	CASGRDRGQRTF
TRBV2	few	TRBJ2-5	-	TGTGCCAGCAGTCTGGACCAGGAAGAGACCCAGTACTTC	CASSLDQEETQYF
TRBV28	many	TRBJ1-5	TRBD1	TGTGCCAGCAGTGCCGGACAGGGAGGTTGGGATCAGCCCCAGCATTTT	CASSAGQGGWDQPQHF
TRBV20-1	-	TRBJ2-3	-	TGCAGTGCCTGGACCGATACGCAGTATTTT	CSAWTDTQYF
TRBV6-5	few	TRBJ1-6	-	TGTGCCAGCAGTTATGCGAGGGGGAGTACTAATTCACCCCTCCACTTT	CASSYARGSTNSPLHF
TRBV7-9	many	TRBJ2-7	TRBD2	TGTGCCAGCAGCTCCGGGGTAGCGGGATCCTACGAGCAGTACTTC	CASSSGVAGSYEQYF
TRBV7-2	-	TRBJ1-2	TRBD1	TGTGCCAGCAGTCTAGAACAGGGGGCCAGGGGCTACACCTTC	CASSLEQGARGYTF
TRBV5-3	-	TRBJ2-2	TRBD2	TGTGCCAGAAGCCCACCCGGGGTAGCGGGAGACCACACCGGGGAGCTGTTTTTT	CARSPPGVAGDHTGELFF
TRBV7-9	few	TRBJ2-1	-	TGTGCCAGCAGCCCCCGGGCGGAGGGATGGAGTGAGCAGTTCTTC	CASSPRAEGWSEQFF
TRBV20-1	many	TRBJ1-1	-	TGCAGTGCTAGCCTTTCCGGGGACCCGGCTTTCTTT	CSASLSGDPAFF
TRBV12-3/TRBV12-4	-	TRBJ2-5	-	TGTGCCAGCAGCCACAGGGGAGGAGAGACCCAGTACTTC	CASSHRGGETQYF
TRBV2	-	TRBJ2-5	-	TGTGCCAGCAGTGAAAACTTCGAGCCGGAGACCCAGTACTTC	CASSENFEPETQYF
TRBV7-9	-	TRBJ1-1	-	TGTGCCAGCAGCACCACAGGGTGGACTGAAGCTTTCTTT	CASSTTGWTEAFF
TRBV10-3	many	TRBJ1-2	-	TGTGCCATCAGTGCGCAGGTGGGGTATGGCTACACCTTC	CAISAQVGYGYTF
TRBV2	few	TRBJ1-1	-	TGTGCCAGCAGTGATTGGGGGAGCACTGAAGCTTTCTTT	CASSDWGSTEAFF
TRBV6-1	-	TRBJ2-1	TRBD1	TGTGCCAGCAGTGAAAGGACAGGGGGGGAATCTGAGCAGTTCTTC	CASSERTGGESEQFF
TRBV7-9	-	TRBJ2-1	-	TGTGCCAGCAGCTTAGAGCAAGGGACTGAGCAGTTCTTC	CASSLEQGTEQFF
TRBV20-1	once	TRBJ2-7	TRBD1	TGCAGTGCTATTGGACAGGGAACCACCTACGAGCAGTACTTC	CSAIGQGTTYEQYF
TRBV11-2	-	TRBJ1-6	-	TGTGCAAGCGGCTCGGGGGGGATTTATTCACCCCTCCACTTT	CASGSGGIYSPLHF
TRBV7-2	many	TRBJ2-7	TRBD1	TGTGCCAGCGTCGGACAGGGGGGTTTTGGCGAGCAGTACTTC	CASVGQGGFGEQYF
TRBV15	many	TRBJ2-2	-	TGTGCCACCGAAGGACTGAACACCGGGGAGCTGTTTTTT	CATEGLNTGELFF
TRBV20-1	few	TRBJ2-7	-	TGCAGTGCTAACGAAGGACGGACCTCCTACGAGCAGTACTTC	CSANEGRTSYEQYF
TRBV6-4	-	TRBJ2-5	-	TGTGCCAGCGAGAAAGAGACCCAGTACTTC	CASEKETQYF
TRBV12-3/TRBV12-4	-	TRBJ1-1	-	TGTGCCAGCAGTTCCTTACGGGGTCCCGGTATGGCTGAAGCTTTCTTT	CASSSLRGPGMAEAFF
TRBV5-1	-	TRBJ2-3	-	TGCGCCAGCAGCTTGTGGGCAGGATTTAGCACAGATACGCAGTATTTT	CASSLWAGFSTDTQYF
TRBV29-1	few	TRBJ2-7	-	TGCAGCGCCCGACTATCCAAGGGGGAGCAGTACTTC	CSARLSKGEQYF
TRBV5-1	many	TRBJ2-1	TRBD2	TGCGCCAGCAGCTTGGCCTTAGTAGCGGGAGAGGGCTACAATGAGCAGTTCTTC	CASSLALVAGEGYNEQFF
TRBV7-9	-	TRBJ2-5	-	TGTGCCAGCAGCTCCGCCGGGCCCGAAGAGACCCAGTACTTC	CASSSAGPEETQYF
TRBV28	-	TRBJ1-2	TRBD1	TGTGCCAGCAGTAAGGGGGACAGTATCTATGGCTACACCTTC	CASSKGDSIYGYTF
TRBV10-1	few	TRBJ1-6	-	TGCGCCAGCAGTGTTAATCCTGGTTCACCCCTCCACTTT	CASSVNPGSPLHF
TRBV9	-	TRBJ2-1	-	TGTGCCAGCAGCGTAGATGATACCCCCCACAATGAGCAGTTCTTC	CASSVDDTPHNEQFF
TRBV28	-	TRBJ1-1	-	TGTGCCAGCAGGGGACCGCCGAACACTGAAGCTTTCTTT	CASRGPPNTEAFF
TRBV7-3	-	TRBJ2-2	-	TGTGCCAGCAGCCGAGGTCCTACCGGGGAGCTGTTTTTT	CASSRGPTGELFF
TRBV20-1	-	TRBJ2-1	-	TGCAGTGCTAGGCTATTCTCCTACAATGAGCAGTTCTTC	CSARLFSYNEQFF
TRBV11-3	-	TRBJ2-2	-	TGTGCCAGCAGCGGAGGGGGGACCACCGGGGAGCTGTTTTTT	CASSGGGTTGELFF
TRBV12-3/TRBV12-4	-	TRBJ1-2	TRBD1	TGTGCCAGCAGTTTGGGAGGGGGCGGCTACACCTTC	CASSLGGGGYTF
TRBV7-2	many	TRBJ2-2	TRBD1	TGTGCCAGCAGCGCGGGACAGGGGACGGCCGGGGAGCTGTTTTTT	CASSAGQGTAGELFF
TRBV12-3/TRBV12-4	-	TRBJ2-5	-	TGTGCCAGCAGTTTAGGGATCCCCCCAGGGGAGACCCAGTACTTC	CASSLGIPPGETQYF
TRBV12-3/TRBV12-4	many	TRBJ2-6	-	TGTGCCAGCAGTTTACACTCTGGGGCCAACGTCCTGACTTTC	CASSLHSGANVLTF
TRBV20-1	-	TRBJ1-1	-	TGCAGTGCTAGAGTAATCGGGCTTGTCACTGAAGCTTTCTTT	CSARVIGLVTEAFF